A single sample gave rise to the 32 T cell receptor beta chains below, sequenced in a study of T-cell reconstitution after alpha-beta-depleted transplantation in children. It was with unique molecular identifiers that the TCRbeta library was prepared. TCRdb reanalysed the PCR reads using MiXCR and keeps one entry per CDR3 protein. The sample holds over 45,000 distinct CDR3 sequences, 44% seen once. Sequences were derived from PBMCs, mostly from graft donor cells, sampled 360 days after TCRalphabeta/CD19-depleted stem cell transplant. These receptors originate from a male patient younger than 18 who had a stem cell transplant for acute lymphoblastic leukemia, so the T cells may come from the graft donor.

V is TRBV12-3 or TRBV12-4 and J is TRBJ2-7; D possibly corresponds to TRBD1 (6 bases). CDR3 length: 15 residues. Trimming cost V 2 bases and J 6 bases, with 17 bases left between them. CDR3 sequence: CASSLKDRPIGEQYF. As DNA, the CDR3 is TGTGCCAGCAGTTTAAAAGACAGGCCCATAGGCGAGCAGTACTTC.

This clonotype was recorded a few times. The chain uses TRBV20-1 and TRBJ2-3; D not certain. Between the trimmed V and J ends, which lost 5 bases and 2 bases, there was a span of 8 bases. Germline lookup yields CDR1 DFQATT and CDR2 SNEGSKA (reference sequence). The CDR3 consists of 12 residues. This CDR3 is CSALRHTDTQYF. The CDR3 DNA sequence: TGCAGTGCTCTAAGACACACAGATACGCAGTATTTT.

The CDR3 reads CASSLNGLHQETQYF. The CDR3 nucleotides are TGCGCCAGCAGCTTGAACGGACTCCACCAAGAGACCCAGTACTTC. This rearrangement joins TRBV5-1 to TRBJ2-5; possible D gene TRBD2, 5 bases. This CDR3 comprises 15 residues. Trimming shortened V by 1 base and J by 0 bases, and 10 bases separated the two germline ends. Germline V gene data show CDR1 as SGHRS and CDR2 as YFSETQ.

CDR3 nucleotide sequence: TGCGCCAGCAGCTTGGGACAGGGGACGGAGCAGTACTTC. Protein sequence: CASSLGQGTEQYF. The chain employs TRBV5-1 and TRBJ2-7, with 8 bases that match TRBD1. CDR1 is SGHRS and CDR2 is YFSETQ in the germline V gene. The CDR3 runs to 13 residues. The V segment lost 0 bases and the J segment 7 bases; nucleotides outside the gene matches: 3.

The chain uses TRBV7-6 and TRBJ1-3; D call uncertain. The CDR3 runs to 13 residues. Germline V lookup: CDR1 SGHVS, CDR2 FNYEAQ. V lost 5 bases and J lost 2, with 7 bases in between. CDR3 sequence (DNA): TGTGCCAGCAGCCTACTAGCTGGAAACACCATATATTTT. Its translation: CASSLLAGNTIYF.

The CDR3 DNA reads TGTGCCAGCAGTTTCGGGGGGGAGACCCAGTACTTC. It specifies CASSFGGETQYF. The rearrangement links TRBV12-3 or TRBV12-4 to TRBJ2-5; 7 positions agree with TRBD2. CDR3 length: 12 amino acids. V lost 3 bases to trimming and J lost 5 bases; unmatched junction nucleotides: 0.

The CDR3 DNA is TGTGCCAGTACTCACAGGGGATCCTACGAGCAGTACTTC. It yields the protein CASTHRGSYEQYF. The genes are TRBV19 and TRBJ2-7; 7 nucleotides line up with TRBD1. This CDR3 region has 13 residues. Germline V gives CDR1 LNHDA, CDR2 SQIVND (reference sequence). With 7 bases clipped from V and 1 base from J, the junction kept 4 bases outside the gene matches. Drawing the rest from reference TRBV19 and TRBJ2-7, the complete variable domain is DGGITQSPKYLFRKEGQNVTLSCEQNLNHDAMYWYRQDPGQGLRLIYYSQIVNDFQKGDIAEGYSVSREKKESFPLTVTSAQKNPTAFYLCASTHRGSYEQYFGPGTRLTVT.

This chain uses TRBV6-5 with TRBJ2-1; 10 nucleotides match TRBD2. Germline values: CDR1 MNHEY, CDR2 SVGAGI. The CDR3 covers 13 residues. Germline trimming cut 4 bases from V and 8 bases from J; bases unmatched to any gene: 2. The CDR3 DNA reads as TGTGCCAGCAGTTGGACTAGCGGCCATGAGCAGTTCTTC. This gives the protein CASSWTSGHEQFF.

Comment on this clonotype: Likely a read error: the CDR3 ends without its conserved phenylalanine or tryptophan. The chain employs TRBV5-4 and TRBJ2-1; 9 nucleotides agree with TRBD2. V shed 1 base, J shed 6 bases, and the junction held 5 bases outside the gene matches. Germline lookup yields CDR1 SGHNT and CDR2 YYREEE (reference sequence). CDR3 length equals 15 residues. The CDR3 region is CASSLIAGAPNEQFL. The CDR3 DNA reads TGTGCCAGCAGCTTGATAGCGGGAGCACCCAATGAGCAGTTCCTC.

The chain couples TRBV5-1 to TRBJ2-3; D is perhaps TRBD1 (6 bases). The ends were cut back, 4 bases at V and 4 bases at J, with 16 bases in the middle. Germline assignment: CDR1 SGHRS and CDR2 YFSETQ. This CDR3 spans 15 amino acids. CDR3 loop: CASSPGAGAPDTQYF. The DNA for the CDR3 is TGCGCCAGCAGCCCAGGAGCAGGGGCCCCAGATACGCAGTATTTT.

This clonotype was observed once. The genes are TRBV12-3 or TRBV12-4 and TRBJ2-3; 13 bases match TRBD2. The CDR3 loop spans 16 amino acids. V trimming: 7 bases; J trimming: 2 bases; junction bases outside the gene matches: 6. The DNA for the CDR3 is TGTGCCAGCACCACGACTAGCGGGAGGTTCACAGATACGCAGTATTTT. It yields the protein CASTTTSGRFTDTQYF.

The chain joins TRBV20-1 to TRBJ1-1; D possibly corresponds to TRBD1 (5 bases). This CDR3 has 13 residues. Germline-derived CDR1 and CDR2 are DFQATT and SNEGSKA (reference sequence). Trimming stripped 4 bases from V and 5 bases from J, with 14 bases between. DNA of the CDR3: TGCAGTGCTAAGTGGGACCGTCGGACTGAAGCTTTCTTT. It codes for CSAKWDRRTEAFF.

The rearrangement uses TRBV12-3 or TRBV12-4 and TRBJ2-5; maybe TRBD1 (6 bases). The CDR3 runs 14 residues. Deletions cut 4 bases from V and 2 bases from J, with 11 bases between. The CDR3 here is CASSSGDSQETQYF. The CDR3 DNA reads TGTGCCAGCAGTTCAGGGGATAGTCAAGAGACCCAGTACTTC.

The CDR3 nucleotides read TGTGCCAGCAGTTTATTCCAGGGATCTGAAGCTTTCTTT. This codes for CASSLFQGSEAFF. The rearrangement uses TRBV27 and TRBJ1-1; a weak D match, TRBD1 (5 bases). The germline V gene encodes CDR1 MNHEY and CDR2 SMNVEV (reference sequence). The CDR3 has 13 amino acids. Between the trimmed V and J ends, which lost 1 base and 6 bases, there was a span of 9 bases.

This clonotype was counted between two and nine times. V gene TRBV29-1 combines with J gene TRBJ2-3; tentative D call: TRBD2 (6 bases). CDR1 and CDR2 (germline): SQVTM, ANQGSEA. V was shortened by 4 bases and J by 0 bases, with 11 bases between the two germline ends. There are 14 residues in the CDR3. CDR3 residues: CSVAGGRSTDTQYF. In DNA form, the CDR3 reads TGCAGCGTTGCTGGGGGGAGAAGCACAGATACGCAGTATTTT.

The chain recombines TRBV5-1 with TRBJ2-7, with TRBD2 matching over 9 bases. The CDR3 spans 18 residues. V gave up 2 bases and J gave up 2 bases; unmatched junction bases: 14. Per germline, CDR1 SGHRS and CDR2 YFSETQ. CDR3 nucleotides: TGCGCCAGCAGCTTTGGTGATGGTAGCGGGAGTTGGACCTACGAGCAGTACTTC. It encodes CASSFGDGSGSWTYEQYF.

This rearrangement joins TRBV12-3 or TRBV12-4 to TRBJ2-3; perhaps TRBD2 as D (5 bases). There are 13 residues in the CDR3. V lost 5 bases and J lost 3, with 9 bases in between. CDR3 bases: TGTGCCAGCAGTCACACTAGGACAGATACGCAGTATTTT. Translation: CASSHTRTDTQYF.

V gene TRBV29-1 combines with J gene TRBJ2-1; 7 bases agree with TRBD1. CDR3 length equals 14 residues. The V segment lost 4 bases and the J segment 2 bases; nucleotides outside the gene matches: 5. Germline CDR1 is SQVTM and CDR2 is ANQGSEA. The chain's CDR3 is CSVAGQPTYNEQFF. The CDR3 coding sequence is TGCAGCGTTGCGGGACAGCCCACCTACAATGAGCAGTTCTTC.

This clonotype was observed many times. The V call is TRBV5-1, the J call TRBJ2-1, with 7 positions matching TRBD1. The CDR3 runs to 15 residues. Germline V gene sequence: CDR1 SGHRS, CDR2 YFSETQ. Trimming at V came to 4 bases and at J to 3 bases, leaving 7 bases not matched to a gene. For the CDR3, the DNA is TGCGCCAGCAGCCCCGACAGGGCGAACTACAATGAGCAGTTCTTC. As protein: CASSPDRANYNEQFF.

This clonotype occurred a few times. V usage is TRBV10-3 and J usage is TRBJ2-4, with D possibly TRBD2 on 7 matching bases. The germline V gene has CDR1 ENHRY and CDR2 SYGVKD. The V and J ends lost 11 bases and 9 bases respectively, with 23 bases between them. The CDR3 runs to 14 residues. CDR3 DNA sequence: TGTGCCCCCGGTCCCCCAGGGAGGGGGACCATTCAGTACTTC. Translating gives CAPGPPGRGTIQYF.

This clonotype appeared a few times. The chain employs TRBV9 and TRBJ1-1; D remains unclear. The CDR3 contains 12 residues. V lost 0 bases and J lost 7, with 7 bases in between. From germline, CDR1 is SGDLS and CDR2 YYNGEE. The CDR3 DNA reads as TGTGCCAGCAGCGTAGATATGGGTGAAGCTTTCTTT. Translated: CASSVDMGEAFF.

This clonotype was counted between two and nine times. CDR3 amino acids: CASSQVGPSYEQYF. In nucleotides, the CDR3 is TGCGCCAGCAGCCAAGTTGGGCCCTCCTACGAGCAGTACTTC. The chain has TRBV4-1 and TRBJ2-7; D not resolved. Germline loops: CDR1 MGHRA, CDR2 YSYEKL. The CDR3 runs 14 residues. Deletions cut 1 base from V and 0 bases from J, with 7 bases between.

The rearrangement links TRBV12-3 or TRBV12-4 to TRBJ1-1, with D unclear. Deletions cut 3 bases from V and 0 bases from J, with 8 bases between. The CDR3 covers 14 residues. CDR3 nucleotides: TGTGCCAGCAGTTTTGAACTCATGAACACTGAAGCTTTCTTT. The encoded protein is CASSFELMNTEAFF.

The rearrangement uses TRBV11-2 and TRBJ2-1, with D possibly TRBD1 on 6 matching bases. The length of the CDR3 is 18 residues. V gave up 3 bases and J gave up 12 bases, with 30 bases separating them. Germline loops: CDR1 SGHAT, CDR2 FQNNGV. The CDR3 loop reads CASSFPHTGHLLRVRQFF. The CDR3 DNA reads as TGTGCCAGCAGCTTCCCCCACACGGGACACCTCCTCCGTGTAAGGCAGTTCTTC.

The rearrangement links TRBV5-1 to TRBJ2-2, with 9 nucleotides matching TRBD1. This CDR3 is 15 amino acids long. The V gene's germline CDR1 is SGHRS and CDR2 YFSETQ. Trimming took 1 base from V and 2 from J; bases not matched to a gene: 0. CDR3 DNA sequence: TGCGCCAGCAGCTTGACAGGGGGCAACACCGGGGAGCTGTTTTTT. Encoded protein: CASSLTGGNTGELFF.

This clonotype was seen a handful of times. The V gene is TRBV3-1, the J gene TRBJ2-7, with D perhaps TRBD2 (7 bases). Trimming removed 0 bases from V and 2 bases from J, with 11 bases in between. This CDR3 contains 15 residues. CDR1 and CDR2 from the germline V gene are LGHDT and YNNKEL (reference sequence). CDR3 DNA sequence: TGTGCCAGCAGCCAAGATCGGGGGGCCGCCTACGAGCAGTACTTC. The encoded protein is CASSQDRGAAYEQYF.

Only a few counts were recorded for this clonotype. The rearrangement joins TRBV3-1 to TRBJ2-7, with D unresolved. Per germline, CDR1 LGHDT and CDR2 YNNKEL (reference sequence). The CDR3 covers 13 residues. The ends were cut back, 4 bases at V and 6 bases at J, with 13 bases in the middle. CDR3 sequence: CASSRNERSEQYF. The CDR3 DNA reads TGTGCCAGCAGCCGGAACGAGAGGAGCGAGCAGTACTTC.

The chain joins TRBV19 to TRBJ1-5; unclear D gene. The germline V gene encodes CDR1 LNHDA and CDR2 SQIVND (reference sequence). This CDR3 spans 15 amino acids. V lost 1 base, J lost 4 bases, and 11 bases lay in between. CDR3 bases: TGTGCCAGTAGTATAGGTACGGGAGGAAATCAGCCCCAGCATTTT. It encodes CASSIGTGGNQPQHF.

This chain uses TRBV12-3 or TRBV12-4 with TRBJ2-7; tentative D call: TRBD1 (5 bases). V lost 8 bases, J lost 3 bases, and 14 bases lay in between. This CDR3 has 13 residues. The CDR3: CASGVGVLYEQYF. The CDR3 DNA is TGTGCCAGCGGTGTAGGGGTCCTCTACGAGCAGTACTTC.

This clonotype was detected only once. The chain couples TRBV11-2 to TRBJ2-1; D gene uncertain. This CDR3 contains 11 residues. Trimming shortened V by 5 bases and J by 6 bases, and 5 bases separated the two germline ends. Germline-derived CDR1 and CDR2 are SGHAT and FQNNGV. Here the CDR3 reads CASSTPNEQFF. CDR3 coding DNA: TGTGCCAGCAGCACCCCCAATGAGCAGTTCTTC.

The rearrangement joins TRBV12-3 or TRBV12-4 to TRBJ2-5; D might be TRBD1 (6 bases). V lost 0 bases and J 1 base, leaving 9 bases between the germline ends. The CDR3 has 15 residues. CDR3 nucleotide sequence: TGTGCCAGCAGTTTAGCCCCGACAGGCCAAGAGACCCAGTACTTC. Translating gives CASSLAPTGQETQYF.

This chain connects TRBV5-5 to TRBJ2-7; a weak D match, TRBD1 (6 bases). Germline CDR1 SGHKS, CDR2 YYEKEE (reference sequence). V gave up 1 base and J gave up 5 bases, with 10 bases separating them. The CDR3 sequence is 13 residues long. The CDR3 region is CASSLLRGNEQYF. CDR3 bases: TGTGCCAGCAGCTTGCTCAGGGGAAACGAGCAGTACTTC.